Detailed here is one T cell receptor (beta chain). The antigen remains unidentified. V was shortened by 2 bases and J by 12 bases, with 20 bases between the two germline ends. CDR3 length equals 15 residues. The V gene's germline CDR1 is WNHNN and CDR2 SYGVQD (reference sequence). The material for each subset, its genomic DNA, was split evenly across several immunoSEQ plates. The repertoire was sequenced with immunoSEQ multiplex PCR; TCRdb's copy has only in-frame clones and lacks some. The sample lists more than 1.2 million clones, 98% occurring once. This sample was included in a study of shared clonotypes between healthy human individuals. Study outcomes and limitations: Sorted-subset sequencing was shown by rarefaction to be incomplete despite large depth. When naive CD4 clonotypes were compared across a handful of donors, about 5% were shared. Generation of non-shared clonotypes was less probable than generation of clonotypes shared by all four donors.

Specimen: naive CD4+ T cells sorted from blood. Indicated subset: CD45RA+ positively selected. The clonotype comes from a man aged 25-45 years in good health. The chain combines TRBV10-1 with TRBJ2-1; D gene uncertain. CDR3 protein: CASSEPGSNFGVQFF. The CDR3 DNA reads as TGCGCCAGCAGTGAGCCTGGTTCGAATTTTGGTGTGCAGTTCTTC.